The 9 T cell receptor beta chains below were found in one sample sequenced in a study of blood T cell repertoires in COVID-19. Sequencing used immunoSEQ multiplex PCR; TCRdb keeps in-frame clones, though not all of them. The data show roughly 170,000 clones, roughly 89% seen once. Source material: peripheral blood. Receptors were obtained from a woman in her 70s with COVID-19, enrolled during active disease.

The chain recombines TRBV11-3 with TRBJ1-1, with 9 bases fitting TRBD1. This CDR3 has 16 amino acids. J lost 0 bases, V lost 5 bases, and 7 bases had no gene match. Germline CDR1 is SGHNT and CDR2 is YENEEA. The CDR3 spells CASSDPGDRVNTEAFF. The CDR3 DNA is TGTGCCAGCAGCGACCCCGGGGACAGGGTGAACACTGAAGCTTTCTTT.

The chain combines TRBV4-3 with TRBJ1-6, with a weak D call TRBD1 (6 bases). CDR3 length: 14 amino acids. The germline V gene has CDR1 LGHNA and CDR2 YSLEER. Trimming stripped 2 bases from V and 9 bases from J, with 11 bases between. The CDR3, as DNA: TGCGCCAGCAGCCAAAACAGGGCCCTTTCACCCCTCCACTTT. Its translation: CASSQNRALSPLHF.

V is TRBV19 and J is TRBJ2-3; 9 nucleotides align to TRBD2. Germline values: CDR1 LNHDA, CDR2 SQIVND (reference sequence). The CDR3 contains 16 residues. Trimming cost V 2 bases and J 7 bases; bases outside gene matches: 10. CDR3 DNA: TGTGCCAGTAGTATAAGGGGGGGACTAGCACATAATACGCAGTATTTT. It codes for CASSIRGGLAHNTQYF.

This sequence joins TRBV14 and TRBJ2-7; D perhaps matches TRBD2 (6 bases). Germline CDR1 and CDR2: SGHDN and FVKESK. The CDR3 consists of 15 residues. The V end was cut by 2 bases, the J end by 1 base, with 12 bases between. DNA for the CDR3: TGTGCCAGCAGCCAACAGCGACTAGAGTCCTACGAGCAGTACTTC. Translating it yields CASSQQRLESYEQYF.

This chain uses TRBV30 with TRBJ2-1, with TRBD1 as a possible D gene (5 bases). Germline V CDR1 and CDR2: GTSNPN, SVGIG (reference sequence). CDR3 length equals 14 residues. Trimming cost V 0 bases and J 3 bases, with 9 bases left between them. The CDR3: CAWSVGTGYNEQFF. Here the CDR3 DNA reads TGTGCCTGGAGTGTAGGAACAGGCTACAATGAGCAGTTCTTC.

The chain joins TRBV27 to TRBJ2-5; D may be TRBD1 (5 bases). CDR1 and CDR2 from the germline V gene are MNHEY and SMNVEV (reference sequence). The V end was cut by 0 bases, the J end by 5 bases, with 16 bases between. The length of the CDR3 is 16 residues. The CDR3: CASSLSASGLEETQYF. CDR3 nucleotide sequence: TGTGCCAGCAGTTTATCTGCGTCAGGGCTGGAGGAGACCCAGTACTTC.

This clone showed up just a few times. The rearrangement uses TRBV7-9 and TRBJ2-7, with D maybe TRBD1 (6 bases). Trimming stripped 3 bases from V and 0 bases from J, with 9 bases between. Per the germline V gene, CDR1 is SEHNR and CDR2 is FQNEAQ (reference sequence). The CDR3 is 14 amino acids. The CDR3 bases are TGTGCCAGCAGCTTTTCGGACAGCTCCTACGAGCAGTACTTC. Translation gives CASSFSDSSYEQYF.

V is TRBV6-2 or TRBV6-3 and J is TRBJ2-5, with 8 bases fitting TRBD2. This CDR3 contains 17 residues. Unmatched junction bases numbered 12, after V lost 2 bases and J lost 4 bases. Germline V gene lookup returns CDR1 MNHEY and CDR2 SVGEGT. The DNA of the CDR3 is TGTGCCAGCAGTTACGGGACTAGTGGATTAGTGGGAGAGACCCAGTACTTC. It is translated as CASSYGTSGLVGETQYF.

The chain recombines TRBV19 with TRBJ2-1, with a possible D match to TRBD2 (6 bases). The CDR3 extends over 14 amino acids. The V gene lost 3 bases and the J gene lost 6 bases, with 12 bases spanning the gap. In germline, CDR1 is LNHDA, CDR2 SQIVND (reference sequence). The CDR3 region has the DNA TGTGCCAGTAGTATGTTTGGGACTGGCAATGAGCAGTTCTTC. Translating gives CASSMFGTGNEQFF.